This paragraph reports one T cell receptor (beta chain). What it binds is unknown. This specimen comes from a study of T cell responses to AZD1222 COVID-19 vaccine. Libraries were prepared by immunoSEQ multiplex PCR; TCRdb keeps only in-frame clonotypes and omits some of them. The table includes 100,000 to 150,000 clones, approximately 87% detected once. Overall study results and limits: Every sample of the repertoires postdated the peak T cell response.

Germline V CDR1 and CDR2: MNHEY, SVGAGI. The CDR3 spans 13 residues. Trimming shortened V by 6 bases and J by 4 bases, and 11 bases separated the two germline ends. The TCR comes from an adult in good health. The sample was peripheral blood, taken on day 0 of AZD1222 vaccination. The genes are TRBV6-5 and TRBJ2-3; D is possibly TRBD2 (6 bases). In DNA form, the CDR3 reads TGTGCCAGCAGCGGGAGCCTACCAGATACGCAGTATTTT. Amino acid sequence: CASSGSLPDTQYF.